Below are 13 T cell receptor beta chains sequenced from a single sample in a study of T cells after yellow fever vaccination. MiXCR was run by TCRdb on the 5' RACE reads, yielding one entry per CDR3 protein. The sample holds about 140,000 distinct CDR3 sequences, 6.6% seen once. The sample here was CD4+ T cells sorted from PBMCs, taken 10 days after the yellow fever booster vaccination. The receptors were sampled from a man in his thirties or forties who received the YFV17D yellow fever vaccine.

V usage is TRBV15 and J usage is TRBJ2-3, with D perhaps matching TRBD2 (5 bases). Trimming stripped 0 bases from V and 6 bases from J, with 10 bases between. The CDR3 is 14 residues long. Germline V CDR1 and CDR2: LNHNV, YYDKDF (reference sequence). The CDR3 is CATSREGVRDTQYF. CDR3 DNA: TGTGCCACCAGCAGAGAGGGAGTGAGGGATACGCAGTATTTT. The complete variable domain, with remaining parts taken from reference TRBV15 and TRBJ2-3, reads DAMVIQNPRYQVTQFGKPVTLSCSQTLNHNVMYWYQQKSSQAPKLLFHYYDKDFNNEADTPDNFQSRRPNTSFCFLDIRSPGLGDTAMYLCATSREGVRDTQYFGPGTRLTVL.

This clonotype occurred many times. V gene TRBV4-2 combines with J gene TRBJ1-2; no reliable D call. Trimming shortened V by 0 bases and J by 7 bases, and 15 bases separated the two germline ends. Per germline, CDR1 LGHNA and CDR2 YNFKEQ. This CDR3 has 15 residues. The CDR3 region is CASSQDPESDSGYTF. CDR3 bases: TGTGCCAGCAGCCAAGATCCAGAAAGCGACTCTGGCTACACCTTC.

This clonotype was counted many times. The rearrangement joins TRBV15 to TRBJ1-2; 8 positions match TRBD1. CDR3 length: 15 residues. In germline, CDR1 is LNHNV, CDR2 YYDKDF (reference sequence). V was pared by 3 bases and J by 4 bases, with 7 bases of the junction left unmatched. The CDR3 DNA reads TGTGCCACCAGCAGGGACCCCCAGGGGGCCTATGGCTACACCTTC. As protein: CATSRDPQGAYGYTF.

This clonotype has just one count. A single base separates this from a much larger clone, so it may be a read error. CDR3 DNA sequence: TGTACCAGCAGTTTAATGACTCCGGCAGGGGAGCTGTTTTTT. As protein: CTSSLMTPAGELFF. V is TRBV12-3 or TRBV12-4 and J is TRBJ2-2; D is unresolved. The CDR3 extends over 14 amino acids.

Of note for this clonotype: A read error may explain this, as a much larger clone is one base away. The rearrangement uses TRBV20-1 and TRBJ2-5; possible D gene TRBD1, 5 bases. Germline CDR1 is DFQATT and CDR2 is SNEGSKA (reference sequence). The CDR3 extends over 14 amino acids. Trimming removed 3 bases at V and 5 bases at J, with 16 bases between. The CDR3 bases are TGCAGTGCTAGTCACGGCCTCAACAGGGAGACCCAGTACTTC. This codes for CSASHGLNRETQYF.

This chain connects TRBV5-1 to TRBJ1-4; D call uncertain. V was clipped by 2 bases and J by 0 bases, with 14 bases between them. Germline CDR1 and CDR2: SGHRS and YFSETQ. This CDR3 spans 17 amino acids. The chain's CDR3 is CASSLGGLGSTNEKLFF. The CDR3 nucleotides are TGCGCCAGCAGCTTAGGCGGACTCGGCTCAACTAATGAAAAACTGTTTTTT. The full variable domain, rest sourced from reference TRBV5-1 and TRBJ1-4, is KAGVTQTPRYLIKTRGQQVTLSCSPISGHRSVSWYQQTPGQGLQFLFEYFSETQRNKGNFPGRFSGRQFSNSRSEMNVSTLELGDSALYLCASSLGGLGSTNEKLFFGSGTQLSVL.

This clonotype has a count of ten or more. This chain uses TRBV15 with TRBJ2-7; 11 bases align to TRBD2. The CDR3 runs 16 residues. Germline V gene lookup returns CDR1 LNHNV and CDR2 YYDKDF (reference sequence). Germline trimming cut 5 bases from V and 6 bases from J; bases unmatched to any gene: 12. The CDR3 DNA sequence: TGTGCCACCAGCGGGCTCCCAGGACTAGCGGGTGTCGAGCAGTACTTC. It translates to CATSGLPGLAGVEQYF.

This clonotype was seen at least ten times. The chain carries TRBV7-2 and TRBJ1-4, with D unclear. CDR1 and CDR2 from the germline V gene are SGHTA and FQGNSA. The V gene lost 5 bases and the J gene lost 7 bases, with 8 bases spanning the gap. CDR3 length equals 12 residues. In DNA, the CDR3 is TGTGCCAGCAGCAGGCGGGGTGAAAAACTGTTTTTT. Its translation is CASSRRGEKLFF.

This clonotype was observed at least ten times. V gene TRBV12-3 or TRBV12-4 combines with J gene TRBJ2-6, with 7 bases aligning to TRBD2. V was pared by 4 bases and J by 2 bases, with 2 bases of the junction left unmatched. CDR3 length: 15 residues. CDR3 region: CASSWRGTGANVLTF. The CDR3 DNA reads TGTGCCAGCAGTTGGCGGGGGACTGGGGCCAACGTCCTGACTTTC.

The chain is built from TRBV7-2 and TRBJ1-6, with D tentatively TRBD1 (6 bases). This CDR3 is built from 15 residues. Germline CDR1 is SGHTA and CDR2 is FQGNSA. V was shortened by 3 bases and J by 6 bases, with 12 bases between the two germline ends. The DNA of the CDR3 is TGTGCCAGCAGCTTCACGGGACACTCTAATTCACCCCTCCACTTT. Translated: CASSFTGHSNSPLHF.

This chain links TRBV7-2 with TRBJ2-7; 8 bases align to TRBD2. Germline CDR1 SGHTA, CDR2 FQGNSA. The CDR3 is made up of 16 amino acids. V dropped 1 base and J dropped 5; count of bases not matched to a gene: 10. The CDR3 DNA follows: TGTGCCAGCAGCTTAGGCGGGAGCGGGAGAGGGAACGAGCAGTACTTC. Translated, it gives CASSLGGSGRGNEQYF.

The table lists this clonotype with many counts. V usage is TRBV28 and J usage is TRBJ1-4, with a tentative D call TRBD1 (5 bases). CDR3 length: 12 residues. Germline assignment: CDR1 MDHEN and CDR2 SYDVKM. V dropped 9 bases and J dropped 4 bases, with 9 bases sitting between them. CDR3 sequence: CASRDGNEKLFF. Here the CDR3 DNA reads TGTGCCAGTAGGGACGGTAATGAAAAACTGTTTTTT. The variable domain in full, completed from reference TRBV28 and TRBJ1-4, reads DVKVTQSSRYLVKRTGEKVFLECVQDMDHENMFWYRQDPGLGLRLIYFSYDVKMKEKGDIPEGYSVSREKKERFSLILESASTNQTSMYLCASRDGNEKLFFGSGTQLSVL.

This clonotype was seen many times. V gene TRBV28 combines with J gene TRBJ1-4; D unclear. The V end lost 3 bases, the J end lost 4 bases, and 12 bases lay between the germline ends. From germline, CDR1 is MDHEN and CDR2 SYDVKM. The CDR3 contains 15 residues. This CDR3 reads CASSLLDRDNEKLFF. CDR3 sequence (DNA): TGTGCCAGCAGTTTGTTGGACCGAGATAATGAAAAACTGTTTTTT.